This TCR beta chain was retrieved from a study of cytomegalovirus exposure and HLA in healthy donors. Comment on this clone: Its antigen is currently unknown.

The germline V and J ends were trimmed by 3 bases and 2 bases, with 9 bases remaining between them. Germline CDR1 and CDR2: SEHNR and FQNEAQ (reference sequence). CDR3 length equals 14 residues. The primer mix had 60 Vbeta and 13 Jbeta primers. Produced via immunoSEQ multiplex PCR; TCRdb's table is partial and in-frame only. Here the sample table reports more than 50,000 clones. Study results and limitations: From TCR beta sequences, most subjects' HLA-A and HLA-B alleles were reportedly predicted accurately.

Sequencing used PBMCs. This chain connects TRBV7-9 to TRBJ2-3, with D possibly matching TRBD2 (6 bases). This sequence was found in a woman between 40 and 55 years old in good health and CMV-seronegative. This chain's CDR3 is CASSFSGNTDTQYF. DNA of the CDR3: TGTGCCAGCAGCTTTAGCGGTAACACAGATACGCAGTATTTT.